The 18 T cell receptor beta chains below come from one sample, sequenced in a study of blood T cells in healthy people across ages. PCR was performed a second time for about 6 to 11 cycles using a sample-barcoded 5' primer and a J-beta primer mix. TCRdb recomputed calls from the 5' RACE reads with MiXCR, one row per CDR3 protein. The repertoire holds more than 900,000 distinct CDR3 sequences, 20% to 25% seen once, with about 0.8% in the top ten. In addition, the sample was reused for a study of T cells of mothers and their children.

The sequenced sample was blood. These receptors were collected from a girl aged 2 to 9 in good health.

The V gene is TRBV19, the J gene TRBJ1-1; unclear D gene. Germline CDR1 and CDR2: LNHDA and SQIVND (reference sequence). V shed 1 base and J shed 4 bases, with 10 bases lying between them. CDR3 length: 14 residues. This chain's CDR3 is CASSIVPGSTEAFF. In DNA form, the CDR3 reads TGTGCCAGTAGTATAGTCCCGGGGTCCACTGAAGCTTTCTTT.

This rearrangement joins TRBV20-1 to TRBJ2-3, with D possibly TRBD2 on 5 matching bases. The CDR3 runs 14 residues. V lost 1 base, J lost 7 bases, and 15 bases lay in between. Germline loops: CDR1 DFQATT, CDR2 SNEGSKA (reference sequence). The CDR3 nucleotides are TGCAGTGCTAGAGCTTCCCCTAGCATGAATACGCAGTATTTT. It specifies CSARASPSMNTQYF.

The chain employs TRBV6-1 and TRBJ1-4; 7 bases map to TRBD1. Germline CDR1 reads MNHNS; CDR2 reads SASEGT. CDR3 length equals 17 residues. With 5 bases clipped from V and 7 bases from J, the junction kept 16 bases outside the gene matches. CDR3 DNA sequence: TGTGCCAGCAGTCGTTTGGACAAAACAGGGGCCGGTGAAAAACTGTTTTTT. It encodes CASSRLDKTGAGEKLFF.

The chain joins TRBV28 to TRBJ2-7; 9 bases are a match to TRBD1. The CDR3 loop spans 15 amino acids. CDR1 and CDR2 (germline): MDHEN, SYDVKM. The trim removed 5 bases at V and 5 bases at J, leaving 10 bases unmatched. For the CDR3, the DNA is TGTGCCAGCAGTCTCACCGGGACAGGGCTAAACGAGCAGTACTTC. Amino acids: CASSLTGTGLNEQYF.

The CDR3 sequence is CASSQGVRNQETQYF. In DNA form, the CDR3 reads TGCGCCAGCAGCCAAGGTGTTAGGAACCAAGAGACCCAGTACTTC. The rearrangement links TRBV4-1 to TRBJ2-5; D remains ambiguous. CDR3 length equals 15 residues. V was trimmed by 1 base and J by 0 bases, leaving 9 bases between them. The V gene's germline CDR1 is MGHRA and CDR2 YSYEKL.

The CDR3 nucleotides are TGTGCCACATCCCCGGGGGGCAGTGAAGCTTTCTTT. Amino acids: CATSPGGSEAFF. The rearrangement joins TRBV24-1 to TRBJ1-1, with a tentative D call TRBD1 (6 bases). The CDR3 length is 12 residues. Germline assignment: CDR1 KGHDR and CDR2 SFDVKD. V lost 10 bases, J lost 7 bases, and 15 bases lay in between.

The V call is TRBV20-1, the J call TRBJ1-2, with 8 nucleotides matching TRBD1. With V trimmed by 6 bases and J by 4 bases, 13 bases remained unmatched. Germline-derived CDR1 and CDR2 are DFQATT and SNEGSKA (reference sequence). The CDR3 covers 15 residues. The chain's CDR3 is CSATTTGGQPYGYTF. In DNA, the CDR3 is TGCAGTGCCACGACTACAGGGGGGCAACCCTATGGCTACACCTTC.

Worth noting for this clonotype: The junction differs from germline at one of its ends, possibly a read error. The J gene is TRBJ2-5, the V gene TRBV28; tentative D call: TRBD2 (5 bases). Near its end, the DNA agrees better with TRBJ2-7, so the J call may be wrong. Germline V gene data show CDR1 as MDHEN and CDR2 as SYDVKM. This CDR3 comprises 14 residues. The DNA for the CDR3 is TGCGCCAGCGCAACGGGGTCTAAGGAGTACGAGCAGTACTTC. Translating it yields CASATGSKEYEQYF.

The CDR3 protein is CASSYQGGYEQYF. For the CDR3, the DNA is TGTGCCAGCAGTTACCAGGGGGGATACGAGCAGTACTTC. The V call is TRBV6-5, the J call TRBJ2-7; maybe TRBD1 (7 bases). The germline gives CDR1 MNHEY, CDR2 SVGAGI. The CDR3 extends over 13 amino acids. Between the trimmed V and J ends, which lost 2 bases and 4 bases, there was a span of 9 bases.

The chain recombines TRBV7-9 with TRBJ1-1; unclear D gene. CDR1 is SEHNR, CDR2 FQNEAQ, per germline (reference sequence). The length of the CDR3 is 12 residues. The V gene lost 8 bases and the J gene lost 0 bases, with 7 bases spanning the gap. The CDR3 here is CASLGLNTEAFF. The CDR3 DNA is TGTGCCAGCCTTGGGCTGAACACTGAAGCTTTCTTT.

This clonotype was seen a handful of times. This chain connects TRBV28 to TRBJ1-1; possibly TRBD1 for D (5 bases). The germline V gene encodes CDR1 MDHEN and CDR2 SYDVKM. Trimming stripped 8 bases from V and 3 bases from J, with 13 bases between. The CDR3 is 13 residues long. As DNA, the CDR3 is TGTGCCAGCTTACCTGGGGGGTACACTGAAGCTTTCTTT. Translated: CASLPGGYTEAFF.

The chain links TRBV7-9 to TRBJ2-5; D is unclear. CDR3 length: 15 residues. The V end was cut by 4 bases, the J end by 5 bases, with 17 bases between. Germline V gene data show CDR1 as SEHNR and CDR2 as FQNEAQ (reference sequence). CDR3 residues: CASSSDLALSETQYF. DNA for the CDR3: TGTGCCAGCAGCTCGGATTTGGCCCTGAGCGAGACCCAGTACTTC.

This clonotype was counted ten times or more. V and J are TRBV9 and TRBJ1-6, with D uncertain. V was clipped by 3 bases and J by 6 bases, with 10 bases between them. The CDR3 totals 14 residues. Germline CDR1 SGDLS, CDR2 YYNGEE. CDR3 amino acids: CASSEGFGNSPLHF. CDR3 nucleotides: TGTGCCAGCAGCGAAGGGTTCGGTAATTCACCCCTCCACTTT.

The CDR3 nucleotides are TGTGCCAGCAGTTTAAGTGGATTATCGGCCAGGGGCCTCTATGGCTACACCTTC. Translation gives CASSLSGLSARGLYGYTF. The V call is TRBV28, the J call TRBJ1-2; D perhaps matches TRBD1 (6 bases). Per the germline V gene, CDR1 is MDHEN and CDR2 is SYDVKM. The CDR3 contains 18 residues. Trimming removed 2 bases from V and 4 bases from J, with 23 bases in between.

The sample holds a few counts of this clonotype. The gene calls are TRBV28 and TRBJ2-1; 8 nucleotides match TRBD1. V was pared by 2 bases and J by 9 bases, with 6 bases of the junction left unmatched. There are 14 residues in the CDR3. The V gene's germline CDR1 is MDHEN and CDR2 SYDVKM. CDR3 in amino acids: CASSLPDRVGEQFF. In DNA, the CDR3 is TGTGCCAGCAGTTTACCGGACAGGGTGGGTGAGCAGTTCTTC.

This clonotype appeared a few times. The CDR3 DNA is TGTGCCAGTACAGGTTCAGCCAAAAACATTCAGTACTTC. It specifies CASTGSAKNIQYF. J is TRBJ2-4 and V is TRBV12-3 or TRBV12-4; a possible D gene is TRBD1 (5 bases). Trimming cost V 9 bases and J 0 bases, with 9 bases left between them. The CDR3 has 13 residues.

The chain couples TRBV10-3 to TRBJ2-5; D ambiguous. Matching the DNA end better, TRBJ2-1 makes the J call doubtful. The CDR3 loop spans 13 amino acids. The germline V gene has CDR1 ENHRY and CDR2 SYGVKD. The CDR3 bases are TGTGCCATCAGTGGCCGGGTGCCCCGTGAGCAGTTCTTC. Translated: CAISGRVPREQFF.

This clonotype was seen only a few times. The V call is TRBV6-5, the J call TRBJ2-7; tentative D call: TRBD2 (6 bases). V dropped 5 bases and J dropped 1 base, with 15 bases sitting between them. Germline CDR1 MNHEY, CDR2 SVGAGI. The CDR3 covers 15 residues. In DNA form, the CDR3 reads TGTGCCAGCAGTGTACTTAGCGGATCTTCCTACGAGCAGTACTTC. Translated, it gives CASSVLSGSSYEQYF.